The clone carrying this T cell receptor beta chain was counted between two and nine times. V was shortened by 0 bases and J by 10 bases, with 13 bases between the two germline ends. The CDR3 sequence is 14 residues long. Germline CDR1 is DFQATT and CDR2 is SNEGSKA (reference sequence). The sample belongs to a study of human T cells and chemical hapten exposure. TCRdb re-called the RACE reads through MiXCR, storing one row per CDR3 protein. The data contain approximately 60,000 distinct CDR3 sequences, around 10% of them singletons. Documented time point: patch test 3, about 24 weeks after DPC sensitization. Sample treatment: therapeutic diphenylcyclopropenone sensitization with weekly scalp DPC. Investigators collected blood before applying each patch test. The template was total RNA from unfractionated whole blood.

Sequences were derived from whole blood, sampled in connection with sensitization to the hapten diphenylcyclopropenone (DPC). The V gene is TRBV20-1, the J gene TRBJ1-6; maybe TRBD1 (6 bases). This TCR was recovered from a woman between 25 and 40 years old with alopecia areata. Some clones in this sample may be carry-over from other donors' samples. CDR3 nucleotide sequence: TGCAGTGCTAGAGATCAGGGGTCGGGGTCACCCCTCCACTTT. This gives the protein CSARDQGSGSPLHF.